A single sample gave rise to the 18 T cell receptor beta chains below, sequenced in a study of cytomegalovirus exposure and HLA in healthy donors. The primer mix had 60 Vbeta and 13 Jbeta primers. Sequencing used immunoSEQ multiplex PCR; TCRdb keeps in-frame clones, though not all of them. Counted here are roughly 200,000 clones, 75% to 90% occurring once; the ten biggest clones make up approximately 1%. Sequencing was performed on PBMCs. These receptors were collected from a woman between 18 and 29 years old in good health and CMV-seronegative.

This chain connects TRBV19 to TRBJ2-6; TRBD1 might be the D (6 bases). Trimming removed 5 bases from V and 4 bases from J, with 9 bases in between. CDR1 LNHDA and CDR2 SQIVND come from the germline V gene (reference sequence). The CDR3 loop spans 14 amino acids. CDR3 sequence reads: CASSAQGGANVLTF. For the CDR3, the DNA is TGTGCCAGTAGTGCCCAGGGGGGGGCCAACGTCCTGACTTTC.

J is TRBJ2-3 and V is TRBV4-1; 7 bases are shared with TRBD2. V lost 3 bases and J lost 2; bases outside the gene matches: 14. This CDR3 comprises 18 residues. Germline CDR1 is MGHRA and CDR2 is YSYEKL. The CDR3 is CASSQYLGTGGYTDTQYF. CDR3 nucleotide sequence: TGCGCCAGCAGCCAGTACTTGGGGACGGGGGGATACACAGATACGCAGTATTTT.

The chain has TRBV9 and TRBJ2-7; no firm D call. The CDR3 has 13 amino acids. Trimming shortened V by 1 base and J by 3 bases, and 8 bases separated the two germline ends. Germline CDR1 SGDLS, CDR2 YYNGEE. This CDR3 reads CASSVNDNYEQYF. The CDR3 coding sequence is TGTGCCAGCAGCGTAAATGACAACTACGAGCAGTACTTC.

CDR3 DNA: TGTGCCAGCAGCGGCGTGTCCACGACACGTGGCTACACCTTC. Its translation is CASSGVSTTRGYTF. The J gene is TRBJ1-2, the V gene TRBV9; no firm D call. Germline loops: CDR1 SGDLS, CDR2 YYNGEE. This CDR3 is built from 14 residues. Trimming took off 3 bases at V and 7 bases at J, with 16 bases between the two ends.

The chain combines TRBV5-1 with TRBJ2-7; 7 nucleotides agree with TRBD1. The CDR3 is made up of 15 amino acids. The germline V gene has CDR1 SGHRS and CDR2 YFSETQ. With V trimmed by 4 bases and J by 3 bases, 10 bases remained unmatched. The CDR3 spells CASSTSDRAGYEQYF. In nucleotides, the CDR3 is TGCGCCAGCAGCACTTCAGACAGGGCAGGCTACGAGCAGTACTTC.

This clone occurred once. The chain has TRBV27 and TRBJ2-1; 13 nucleotides match TRBD2. V lost 5 bases and J lost 4; bases outside the gene matches: 5. The CDR3 has 16 residues. The germline gives CDR1 MNHEY, CDR2 SMNVEV (reference sequence). The DNA for the CDR3 is TGTGCCAGCAGTAGCGGACTAGCGGGAGTGTACAATGAGCAGTTCTTC. Its translation: CASSSGLAGVYNEQFF.

This chain connects TRBV2 to TRBJ2-2; 10 bases agree with TRBD2. Germline V gene lookup returns CDR1 SNHLY and CDR2 FYNNEI. V trimming: 5 bases; J trimming: 8 bases; junction bases outside the gene matches: 8. The CDR3 covers 15 residues. In DNA, the CDR3 is TGTGCCAGCAGTCTACTAGCGGGATCGGAAGGGGAGCTGTTTTTT. It specifies CASSLLAGSEGELFF. Together with reference TRBV2 and TRBJ2-2, the CDR3 gives the full variable domain: EPEVTQTPSHQVTQMGQEVILRCVPISNHLYFYWYRQILGQKVEFLVSFYNNEISEKSEIFDDQFSVERPDGSNFTLKIRSTKLEDSAMYFCASSLLAGSEGELFFGEGSRLTVL.

This rearrangement joins TRBV7-9 to TRBJ2-1, with TRBD2 matching over 7 bases. The CDR3 length is 15 residues. From germline, CDR1 is SEHNR and CDR2 FQNEAQ (reference sequence). V lost 3 bases and J lost 3; bases outside the gene matches: 5. CDR3 residues: CASSFGSGDYNEQFF. The CDR3 DNA follows: TGTGCCAGCAGCTTCGGCAGCGGGGACTACAATGAGCAGTTCTTC.

The genes are TRBV11-2 and TRBJ1-1, with TRBD1 matching over 7 bases. This CDR3 spans 14 amino acids. Germline V gene lookup returns CDR1 SGHAT and CDR2 FQNNGV. V lost 3 bases to trimming and J lost 5 bases; unmatched junction nucleotides: 6. CDR3 in DNA: TGTGCCAGCAGCTTGGAGGGGGCGCGGACTGAAGCTTTCTTT. Translated: CASSLEGARTEAFF. Complete variable domain (other parts from reference TRBV11-2 and TRBJ1-1): EAGVAQSPRYKIIEKRQSVAFWCNPISGHATLYWYQQILGQGPKLLIQFQNNGVVDDSQLPKDRFSAERLKGVDSTLKIQPAKLEDSAVYLCASSLEGARTEAFFGQGTRLTVV.

The chain uses TRBV4-1 and TRBJ1-2; possible D gene TRBD1, 5 bases. CDR3 size: 19 residues. Trimming removed 3 bases at V and 6 bases at J, with 29 bases between. Germline V gene lookup returns CDR1 MGHRA and CDR2 YSYEKL. The CDR3 is CASSHLNPRDRPTAHGYTF. DNA for the CDR3: TGCGCCAGCAGCCACCTTAACCCAAGAGACAGACCAACTGCCCATGGCTACACCTTC.

The chain carries TRBV7-9 and TRBJ2-7, with 8 bases matching TRBD2. This CDR3 region has 14 residues. Germline assignment: CDR1 SEHNR and CDR2 FQNEAQ (reference sequence). J lost 2 bases, V lost 5 bases, and 5 bases had no gene match. The DNA of the CDR3 is TGTGCCAGCAGCAAGACTAGCGAGACCTACGAGCAGTACTTC. Protein sequence: CASSKTSETYEQYF.

This clone was seen a few times. This chain uses TRBV20-1 with TRBJ2-3; D unclear. This CDR3 has 11 residues. Germline V gives CDR1 DFQATT, CDR2 SNEGSKA (reference sequence). Trimming removed 7 bases at V and 3 bases at J, with 8 bases between. CDR3 region: CSVTGTDTQYF. The CDR3, as DNA: TGCAGTGTTACCGGGACAGATACGCAGTATTTT.

V usage is TRBV4-2 and J usage is TRBJ2-3, with 7 nucleotides matching TRBD2. The CDR3 is made up of 17 amino acids. The germline V gene has CDR1 LGHNA and CDR2 YNFKEQ. Trimming cost V 1 base and J 3 bases; bases outside gene matches: 10. CDR3 amino acids: CASSQGNPGLKTDTQYF. The CDR3 DNA reads TGTGCCAGCAGCCAAGGTAACCCGGGACTAAAGACAGATACGCAGTATTTT.

The genes are TRBV7-9 and TRBJ1-1, with TRBD1 matching 7 bases. The J segment lost 8 bases and the V segment lost 5 bases, leaving 8 bases of the junction unmatched. In germline, CDR1 is SEHNR, CDR2 FQNEAQ (reference sequence). The length of the CDR3 is 13 residues. CDR3 sequence reads: CASSPQTGKEAFF. CDR3 bases: TGTGCCAGCAGCCCGCAGACAGGGAAGGAAGCTTTCTTT.

V gene TRBV19 combines with J gene TRBJ2-1; perhaps TRBD2 as D (6 bases). The germline V gene encodes CDR1 LNHDA and CDR2 SQIVND (reference sequence). V was shortened by 7 bases and J by 4 bases, with 17 bases between the two germline ends. This CDR3 region has 15 residues. CDR3 protein: CASTHGDSLYNEQFF. In DNA, the CDR3 is TGTGCCAGTACCCACGGGGACTCCCTTTACAATGAGCAGTTCTTC.

V and J are TRBV9 and TRBJ1-4; D call uncertain. The germline CDR1 and CDR2 sequences are SGDLS and YYNGEE. With 2 bases removed from V and 4 bases from J, the gap between germline ends came to 15 bases. The CDR3 loop spans 16 amino acids. The CDR3 DNA reads TGTGCCAGCAGCGTCGGATCCGGGGTGGGTAATGAAAAACTGTTTTTT. It specifies CASSVGSGVGNEKLFF. The full variable domain, its missing parts supplied by reference TRBV9 and TRBJ1-4, is DSGVTQTPKHLITATGQRVTLRCSPRSGDLSVYWYQQSLDQGLQFLIQYYNGEERAKGNILERFSAQQFPDLHSELNLSSLELGDSALYFCASSVGSGVGNEKLFFGSGTQLSVL.

This clone has just one count. The chain employs TRBV27 and TRBJ1-1; weak D call: TRBD1 (6 bases). CDR3 length: 13 amino acids. The V end was cut by 3 bases, the J end by 5 bases, with 10 bases between. The germline gives CDR1 MNHEY, CDR2 SMNVEV (reference sequence). Here the CDR3 DNA reads TGTGCCAGCAGTTTCCACAGGGAAACTGAAGCTTTCTTT. Its protein product is CASSFHRETEAFF.

The rearrangement joins TRBV27 to TRBJ2-2, with D tentatively TRBD1 (6 bases). Germline V gene sequence: CDR1 MNHEY, CDR2 SMNVEV (reference sequence). The V gene lost 5 bases and the J gene lost 6 bases, with 13 bases spanning the gap. This CDR3 region has 14 residues. The CDR3 DNA follows: TGTGCCAGCAGTAACTACAGGGAGTCCGGGGAGCTGTTTTTT. It codes for CASSNYRESGELFF.